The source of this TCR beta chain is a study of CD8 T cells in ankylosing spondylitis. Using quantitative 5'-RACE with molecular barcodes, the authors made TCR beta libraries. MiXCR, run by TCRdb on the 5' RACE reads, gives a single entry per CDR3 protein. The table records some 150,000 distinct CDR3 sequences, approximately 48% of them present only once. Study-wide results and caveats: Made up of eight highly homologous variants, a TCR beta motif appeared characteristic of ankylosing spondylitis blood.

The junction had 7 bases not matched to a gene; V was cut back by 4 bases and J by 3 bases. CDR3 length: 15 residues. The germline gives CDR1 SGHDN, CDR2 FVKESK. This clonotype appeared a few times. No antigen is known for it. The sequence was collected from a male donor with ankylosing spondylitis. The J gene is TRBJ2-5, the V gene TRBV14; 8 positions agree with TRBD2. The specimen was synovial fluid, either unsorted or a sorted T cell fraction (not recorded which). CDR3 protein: CASSPLRGAEETQYF. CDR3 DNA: TGTGCCAGCAGCCCCTTGCGGGGGGCCGAAGAGACCCAGTACTTC.